The following is a T cell receptor (beta chain) sequence with its context. Which antigen it targets is not known. Base qualities were left out, and no much larger clone turns up one base away. The library was produced with the immunoSEQ multiplex PCR assay. Imported from immuneACCESS, the table was reduced by TCRdb to in-frame sequences with V and J called. These copies leave out some clones; in studies compared against another copy, an unresolved V gene accounts for under half, and the cause of the remainder is not known. For this sample there are more than 85,000 clones; over 65% appear just once. The ten largest clonotypes hold around 6.9% of the sample. For every enrolled patient, mismatch repair deficiency was confirmed by either polymerase chain reaction or immunohistochemistry. TCR sequencing was performed for a few patients who responded to pembrolizumab therapy. Pembrolizumab PD-1 blockade was prospectively tested in advanced mismatch repair-deficient cancers, regardless of tissue of origin, in the phase II trial. Peripheral blood T cell samples were collected serially, before PD-1 blockade began and at several time points afterward. Blood sampling times were expressed in weeks after the first pembrolizumab dose.

This entry belongs to a study of PD-1 blockade in mismatch repair-deficient tumors (dated by TCRdb to between 2016 and 2019). At the level of the whole study: The trial enrolled 65 to 100 consecutive patients with approximately eleven mismatch repair-deficient cancer types between 2013 and September 2016, all previously treated and progressing. Tumor-associated T cell clones were tracked in the peripheral blood of patients responding to PD-1 blockade by deep sequencing of TCR CDR3 regions. Broader findings and caveats from the paper: Tumor-resident clones, often undetectable in blood before treatment, expanded rapidly after pembrolizumab and then contracted, generally before radiologic responses.

Via the germline V gene, CDR1 is KGHSH and CDR2 LQKENI. Inclusive of the bounding cysteine and phenylalanine, the CDR3 is 14 residues long. The only DNA kept is the CDR3, 42 bases in frame from the first base. The germline V end is reduced by 4 bases and the J end by 8 bases; junction bases left unmatched: 10. The receptor chain draws on TRBV18 and TRBJ1-2, and TRBD1 matches 7 of the central bases. This TCR derives from an adult with mismatch repair-deficient cancer. This material consisted of peripheral blood, taken about 33 weeks after starting pembrolizumab. The CDR3 amino acid sequence is: CASSRGTEVYGYTF. The DNA sequence is as follows: TGTGCCAGCTCACGGGGGACAGAAGTATACGGCTACACCTTC. The CDR3 plus the reference TRBV18 and TRBJ1-2 genes for the other parts give the full variable domain: NAGVMQNPRHLVRRRGQEARLRCSPMKGHSHVYWYRQLPEEGLKFMVYLQKENIIDESGMPKERFSAEFPKEGPSILRIQQVVRGDSAAYFCASSRGTEVYGYTFGSGTRLTVV.